These 10 T cell receptor beta chains were sequenced from one sample in a study of blood T cell repertoires in COVID-19. Produced via immunoSEQ multiplex PCR; TCRdb's table is partial and in-frame only. The sample holds hundreds of thousands of clones, around nine tenths seen once. Source material: PBMCs or T cells enriched from blood (not recorded which). All receptors come from a woman in her 30s who had recovered from COVID-19.

Only one count was recorded for this clone. The rearrangement uses TRBV7-3 and TRBJ2-1; no definite D call. The CDR3 totals 13 residues. V shed 0 bases and J shed 15 bases, with 15 bases lying between them. Germline V gene lookup returns CDR1 SGHTA and CDR2 FQGTGA. The CDR3 DNA is TGTGCCAGCAGCTTAACGATCGAGTCAGGTCCGTTCTTC. It specifies CASSLTIESGPFF.

The V gene is TRBV28, the J gene TRBJ1-2; TRBD1 might be the D (5 bases). This CDR3 contains 14 residues. V dropped 7 bases and J dropped 5 bases, with 17 bases sitting between them. Germline CDR1 and CDR2: MDHEN and SYDVKM. CDR3 DNA: TGTGCCAGCACATCGACGACAGCCGATTATGGCTACACCTTC. Its translation: CASTSTTADYGYTF.

V is TRBV7-9 and J is TRBJ2-1; TRBD2 matches at 11 bases. V lost 1 base to trimming and J lost 5 bases; unmatched junction nucleotides: 4. Germline CDR1 SEHNR, CDR2 FQNEAQ (reference sequence). The CDR3 extends over 16 amino acids. As DNA, the CDR3 is TGTGCCAGCAGCTTAGGACTAGCGGGATTTCACAATGAGCAGTTCTTC. It encodes CASSLGLAGFHNEQFF.

The chain recombines TRBV28 with TRBJ2-7, with TRBD1 matching over 10 bases. This CDR3 is 14 amino acids long. CDR1 MDHEN and CDR2 SYDVKM come from the germline V gene. V lost 7 bases, J lost 4 bases, and 7 bases stayed unmatched. The CDR3 DNA follows: TGTGCCAGCATGCGGACAGGGGGGCTTTACGAGCAGTACTTC. This sequence encodes CASMRTGGLYEQYF.

DNA for the CDR3: TGTGCCAGCTCCCGCCTGACTAGCGGGAGGAATACCGAGCAGTACTTC. Translating it yields CASSRLTSGRNTEQYF. V gene TRBV18 combines with J gene TRBJ2-7, with 13 bases identical to TRBD2. V was pared by 6 bases and J by 6 bases, with 11 bases of the junction left unmatched. The CDR3 runs to 16 residues. Germline V gene lookup returns CDR1 KGHSH and CDR2 LQKENI.

V is TRBV18 and J is TRBJ2-5, with D possibly being TRBD1 (7 bases). The germline gives CDR1 KGHSH, CDR2 LQKENI. The CDR3 is 14 amino acids. Trimming shortened V by 4 bases and J by 1 base, and 10 bases separated the two germline ends. The CDR3 sequence is CASSLQGGQETQYF. DNA for the CDR3: TGTGCCAGCTCACTTCAGGGGGGCCAAGAGACCCAGTACTTC. Full variable domain (rest looked up from reference TRBV18 and TRBJ2-5): NAGVMQNPRHLVRRRGQEARLRCSPMKGHSHVYWYRQLPEEGLKFMVYLQKENIIDESGMPKERFSAEFPKEGPSILRIQQVVRGDSAAYFCASSLQGGQETQYFGPGTRLLVL.

The rearrangement uses TRBV7-2 and TRBJ2-2, with D unclear. CDR1 and CDR2 (germline): SGHTA, FQGNSA. The CDR3 length is 14 residues. Trimming removed 5 bases at V and 4 bases at J, with 11 bases between. The CDR3 protein is CASSPGPGTGELFF. CDR3 DNA sequence: TGTGCCAGCAGCCCGGGTCCCGGCACCGGGGAGCTGTTTTTT.

The chain recombines TRBV27 with TRBJ1-2; D perhaps matches TRBD1 (6 bases). In germline, CDR1 is MNHEY, CDR2 SMNVEV (reference sequence). The V end was cut by 5 bases, the J end by 7 bases, with 17 bases between. CDR3 size: 14 residues. The CDR3 region is CASSPRTAFRGYTF. The CDR3 coding sequence is TGTGCCAGCAGTCCCCGGACAGCCTTTCGTGGCTACACCTTC.

The chain has TRBV18 and TRBJ1-1; D perhaps matches TRBD1 (6 bases). Germline V gene lookup returns CDR1 KGHSH and CDR2 LQKENI. This CDR3 is 15 amino acids long. Trimming pared 3 bases from V and 3 bases from J, leaving 14 bases between. The CDR3 is CASSPLQDSYTEAFF. The DNA of the CDR3 is TGTGCCAGCTCACCCCTCCAGGACAGCTACACTGAAGCTTTCTTT. Full variable domain (missing parts from reference TRBV18 and TRBJ1-1): NAGVMQNPRHLVRRRGQEARLRCSPMKGHSHVYWYRQLPEEGLKFMVYLQKENIIDESGMPKERFSAEFPKEGPSILRIQQVVRGDSAAYFCASSPLQDSYTEAFFGQGTRLTVV.

This clone was seen a few times. The chain combines TRBV27 with TRBJ1-6, with 8 positions matching TRBD1. The CDR3 is 15 amino acids. The germline CDR1 and CDR2 sequences are MNHEY and SMNVEV (reference sequence). Trimming cost V 4 bases and J 10 bases; bases outside gene matches: 9. The CDR3 nucleotides read TGTGCCAGCAGTTCCTTGACAGGGGTAAGATCACCCCTCCACTTT. It is translated as CASSSLTGVRSPLHF.